A single sample gave rise to the 2 T cell receptor beta chains below, sequenced in a study of blood T cell repertoires in COVID-19. Method: immunoSEQ multiplex PCR; TCRdb's copy keeps in-frame clones and lacks some. The sample carries about 210,000 clones, around four fifths recorded once. Sequencing was performed on peripheral blood. The origin of the receptors is a man in his fifties with active or convalescent COVID-19.

V usage is TRBV7-9 and J usage is TRBJ2-3; 8 bases line up with TRBD1. The germline V gene has CDR1 SEHNR and CDR2 FQNEAQ (reference sequence). After removal of 5 bases from V and 2 bases from J, the junction contained 6 bases not matched to a gene. This CDR3 is built from 15 residues. CDR3 sequence: CASSPRQGSTDTQYF. As DNA, the CDR3 is TGTGCCAGCAGCCCCCGACAGGGGTCCACAGATACGCAGTATTTT.

This chain joins TRBV4-1 and TRBJ1-1, with a weak D call TRBD1 (6 bases). Between the trimmed V and J ends, which lost 4 bases and 6 bases, there was a span of 12 bases. CDR1 and CDR2 from the germline V gene are MGHRA and YSYEKL. The CDR3 is 13 amino acids. CDR3: CASSLQGTPEAFF. The CDR3 region has the DNA TGCGCCAGCAGCCTACAGGGTACTCCTGAAGCTTTCTTT.